Shown below are 8 T cell receptor beta chains from a single sample sequenced in a study of lymphopenia after photon versus proton radiotherapy. The data were produced by immunoSEQ multiplex PCR, yet TCRdb's version contains in-frame clones alone and is incomplete. Of 60,000 to 75,000 clones listed, around 88% are singletons. Material: peripheral blood, obtained from a patient treated with photon-based radiotherapy. These TCRs come from a man aged 40-49 years with gastric cancer.

DNA for the CDR3: TGTGCCAGCAGTGAACAGGGGGCAAGGAATGAGCAGTTCTTC. Protein product: CASSEQGARNEQFF. The chain links TRBV2 to TRBJ2-1; TRBD1 agrees at 8 bases. Germline-derived CDR1 and CDR2 are SNHLY and FYNNEI. The length of the CDR3 is 14 residues. V dropped 2 bases and J dropped 7; count of bases not matched to a gene: 4.

In this sample, this clone turned up a few times. The V gene is TRBV30, the J gene TRBJ1-6, with D uncertain. This CDR3 contains 12 residues. Trimming cost V 0 bases and J 11 bases, with 8 bases left between them. Germline V gene sequence: CDR1 GTSNPN, CDR2 SVGIG (reference sequence). CDR3 amino acids: CAWSVTGTPLHF. Written as DNA, the CDR3 is TGTGCCTGGAGTGTTACGGGGACACCCCTCCACTTT.

The chain joins TRBV5-8 to TRBJ1-3; D gene unclear. Germline CDR1 and CDR2: SGHTS and YDEGEE. The CDR3 extends over 15 amino acids. Trimming removed 2 bases from V and 0 bases from J, with 9 bases in between. This CDR3 is CASSLPPSSGNTIYF. The CDR3 nucleotides are TGTGCCAGCAGCTTACCCCCCAGCTCTGGAAACACCATATATTTT.

The chain has TRBV7-2 and TRBJ1-5; the D gene is possibly TRBD1 (6 bases). This CDR3 is built from 15 residues. CDR1 and CDR2 (germline): SGHTA, FQGNSA. V was shortened by 2 bases and J by 2 bases, with 10 bases between the two germline ends. The CDR3 reads CASSLLSGGNQPQHF. As DNA, the CDR3 is TGTGCCAGCAGCTTATTATCAGGGGGCAATCAGCCCCAGCATTTT.

The genes are TRBV2 and TRBJ1-1; TRBD1 matches at 7 bases. CDR1 is SNHLY and CDR2 is FYNNEI in the germline V gene. The CDR3 extends over 13 amino acids. J gave up 6 bases and V 8 bases, and 9 bases lay outside the gene matches. In DNA, the CDR3 is TGTGCCAGCGGTCCGGGACAGTGGTCTGAAGCTTTCTTT. The encoded protein is CASGPGQWSEAFF.

This sequence joins TRBV9 and TRBJ2-7, with unresolved D. Germline-derived CDR1 and CDR2 are SGDLS and YYNGEE. Between the trimmed V and J ends, which lost 2 bases and 2 bases, there was a span of 14 bases. The length of the CDR3 is 15 residues. This chain's CDR3 is CASSVEYGFPYEQYF. CDR3 coding DNA: TGTGCCAGCAGCGTTGAGTATGGTTTCCCCTACGAGCAGTACTTC.

This clone was seen once. The rearrangement joins TRBV6-1 to TRBJ2-6; D is undetermined. Per the germline V gene, CDR1 is MNHNS and CDR2 is SASEGT. The CDR3 runs to 15 residues. Deletions cut 6 bases from V and 4 bases from J, with 13 bases between. In DNA form, the CDR3 reads TGTGCCAGCAGGCGACCCATGTCCGGGGCCAACGTCCTGACTTTC. It codes for CASRRPMSGANVLTF.

V and J are TRBV5-6 and TRBJ2-7, with 7 nucleotides matching TRBD2. CDR1 is SGHDT and CDR2 is YYEEEE in the germline V gene. Trimming took 4 bases from V and 2 from J; bases not matched to a gene: 9. This CDR3 has 15 residues. CDR3 nucleotides: TGTGCCAGCAGCCCCGCTCCCGGGGGGACCTACGAGCAGTACTTC. It specifies CASSPAPGGTYEQYF.